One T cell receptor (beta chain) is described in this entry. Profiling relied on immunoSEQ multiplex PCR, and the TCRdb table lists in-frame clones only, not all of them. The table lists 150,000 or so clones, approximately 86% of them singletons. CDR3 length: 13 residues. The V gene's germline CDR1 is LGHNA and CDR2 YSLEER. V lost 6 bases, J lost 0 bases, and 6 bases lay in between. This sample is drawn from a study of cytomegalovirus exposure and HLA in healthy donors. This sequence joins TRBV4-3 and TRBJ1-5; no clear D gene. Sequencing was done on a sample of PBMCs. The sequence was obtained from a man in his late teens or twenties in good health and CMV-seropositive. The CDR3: CASRRVSNQPQHF. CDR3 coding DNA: TGCGCCAGCAGACGGGTTAGCAATCAGCCCCAGCATTTT.